This T cell receptor beta chain was identified in a study of CD8 T cells in Susac syndrome. In blood CD8+ and CD4+ T cells, TCR beta underwent sequencing. CD8+ and CD4+ T cells were negatively isolated; TEMRA cells were FACS-enriched. Details on this clonotype: The target antigen is unknown.

Reverse transcription of roughly 0.45 to 1 ug RNA was carried out with random hexamers. TCR beta CDR3 was amplified by immunoSEQ multiplex PCR. This amplification extended across 54 Vbeta and 13 Jbeta segments. One entry per CDR3 protein results from TCRdb running MiXCR on the immunoSEQ multiplex PCR reads. This sample carries 150,000 to 200,000 distinct CDR3 sequences, around 94% of them seen once, and the ten largest clones take over 0.12%. Study-wide points: Only a relatively small number of individuals were included in the TCR sequencing and HLA analysis.

This CDR3 comprises 14 residues. Trimming cost V 4 bases and J 12 bases, with 19 bases left between them. In germline, CDR1 is MDHEN, CDR2 SYDVKM. The specimen sequenced was CD4+ T cells from PBMCs. This chain uses TRBV28 with TRBJ2-1; D gene ambiguous. The receptor was derived from a human donor in good health. The CDR3 protein is CASSSLAKALGQFF. CDR3 sequence (DNA): TGTGCCAGCAGTTCCCTCGCGAAGGCTCTAGGGCAGTTCTTC.